This TCR beta chain came from a study of regulatory T cells in long-lasting Graves disease. For this clonotype: Its antigen is undetermined.

Construction of TCR beta libraries relied on iRepertoire HTBI primers and on Arm-PCR targeting CDR3 regions. TCRdb reprocessed the multiplex PCR reads via MiXCR and lists one record per CDR3 protein. The sample consists of 360,000 or so distinct CDR3 sequences, approximately 16% of them appearing once. Study findings and constraints: Comparison showed that persistent patients shared more public clonotypes (about 2,700) than new patients (966). Persistent-disease Graves' patients showed less TCR diversity than new cases. Because few samples were included, accuracy may have been lower.

Germline V gene sequence: CDR1 SGHRS, CDR2 YFSETQ. The V and J ends lost 3 bases and 6 bases respectively, with 16 bases between them. The CDR3 covers 15 residues. Documented time point: newly diagnosed GD, antithyroid drugs for less than 3 months. Isolated PBMC RNA provided the starting material for the TCR library. These data also featured in a second study, about T cells in Graves' hyperthyroidism and ophthalmopathy.

The sequencing here drew on peripheral blood mononuclear cells (PBMCs), taken at new diagnosis, from a patient treated with antithyroid drugs. The sequence derives from a man aged 40-55 years with Graves disease. The rearrangement uses TRBV5-1 and TRBJ2-1, with D maybe TRBD1 (5 bases). DNA of the CDR3: TGCGCCAGCAGCTGGGGCCCAGATAGTTCCAATGAGCAGTTCTTC. Protein product: CASSWGPDSSNEQFF.